This TCR beta chain was obtained from a study of blood T cell repertoires in COVID-19. Profiling relied on immunoSEQ multiplex PCR, and the TCRdb table lists in-frame clones only, not all of them. The table includes about 150,000 clones, around 80% detected once. The sequence came from a woman aged 45-65 years who had recovered from COVID-19. Specimen: PBMCs or T cells enriched from blood (not recorded which).

CDR3 DNA: TGTGCCAGCAGCAAAGGGCAGGGAGGGAATGAGCAGTTCTTC. This codes for CASSKGQGGNEQFF. The chain has TRBV21-1 and TRBJ2-1; the listed D gene, TRBD2, was not tested against the DNA. TRBV21-1 is a listed pseudogene. CDR3 length: 14 amino acids.